The clone carrying this TCR beta chain was observed at least ten times. This sample was taken from a study of T-cell reconstitution after alpha-beta-depleted transplantation in children. Between the trimmed V and J ends, which lost 5 bases and 7 bases, there was a span of 14 bases. Germline V lookup: CDR1 MDHEN, CDR2 SYDVKM. The CDR3 consists of 14 residues. The TCRbeta library was prepared with unique molecular identifiers. TCRdb redid the calling of the PCR reads with MiXCR, one entry per CDR3 protein. The sample consists of under 250,000 distinct CDR3 sequences, 5.5% to 7% of them appearing once. Sequences were derived from PBMCs, sampled before TCRalphabeta/CD19-depleted stem cell transplant. The source of this sequence is a boy younger than 10 with acute lymphoblastic leukemia, due to receive a stem cell transplant. The chain is built from TRBV28 and TRBJ2-2; D uncertain. In DNA, the CDR3 is TGTGCCAGCAGTAACCACGATCTCATCGGGGAGCTGTTTTTT. Protein: CASSNHDLIGELFF.